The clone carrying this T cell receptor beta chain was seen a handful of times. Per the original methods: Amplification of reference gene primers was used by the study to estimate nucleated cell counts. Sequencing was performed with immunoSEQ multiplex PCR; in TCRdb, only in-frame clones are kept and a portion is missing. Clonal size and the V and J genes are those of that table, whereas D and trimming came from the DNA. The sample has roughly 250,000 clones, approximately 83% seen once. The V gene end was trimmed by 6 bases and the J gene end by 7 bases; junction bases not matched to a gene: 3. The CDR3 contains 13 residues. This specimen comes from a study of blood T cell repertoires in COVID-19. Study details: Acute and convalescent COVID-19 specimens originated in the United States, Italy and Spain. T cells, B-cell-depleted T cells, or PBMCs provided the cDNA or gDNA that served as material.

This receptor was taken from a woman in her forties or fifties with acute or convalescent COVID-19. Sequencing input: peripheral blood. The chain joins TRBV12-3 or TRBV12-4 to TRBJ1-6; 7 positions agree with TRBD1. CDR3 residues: CASSTGENSPLHF. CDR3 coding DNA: TGTGCCAGCAGCACAGGGGAGAATTCACCCCTCCACTTT.